Below are 5 T cell receptor beta chains sequenced from a single sample in a study of cytomegalovirus exposure and HLA in healthy donors. Use of 60 Vbeta and 13 Jbeta primers characterized the PCR. Sequenced by immunoSEQ multiplex PCR; TCRdb stores in-frame clones only, minus some. Of under 250,000 clones in the sample, 82% were seen once. Sequenced material: PBMCs. Receptors were obtained from a man in his forties or fifties in good health and CMV-seropositive.

The chain recombines TRBV30 with TRBJ1-4; possibly TRBD1 for D (6 bases). Germline CDR1 is GTSNPN and CDR2 is SVGIG (reference sequence). Trimming cost V 2 bases and J 3 bases, with 10 bases left between them. CDR3 length equals 14 residues. The CDR3 loop is CAWSRDMANEKLFF. The CDR3 DNA is TGTGCCTGGAGTCGGGACATGGCTAATGAAAAACTGTTTTTT.

The chain has TRBV7-3 and TRBJ2-1; tentative D call: TRBD1 (5 bases). Per germline, CDR1 SGHTA and CDR2 FQGTGA. The CDR3 runs to 12 residues. Trimming removed 3 bases at V and 7 bases at J, with 7 bases between. CDR3 loop: CASSFGANEQFF. The CDR3 DNA reads TGTGCCAGCAGCTTTGGGGCTAATGAGCAGTTCTTC.

This clone was seen only a few times. The chain recombines TRBV6-5 with TRBJ2-1, with TRBD1 identical over 8 bases. The trim removed 0 bases at V and 6 bases at J, leaving 4 bases unmatched. The CDR3 totals 15 residues. Germline V gene data show CDR1 as MNHEY and CDR2 as SVGAGI. The chain's CDR3 is CASSYSRTGTNEQFF. The CDR3 DNA follows: TGTGCCAGCAGTTACTCGAGGACAGGGACCAATGAGCAGTTCTTC.

The chain has TRBV6-5 and TRBJ1-4, with 11 nucleotides matching TRBD1. Germline V gene data show CDR1 as MNHEY and CDR2 as SVGAGI. The CDR3 sequence is 16 residues long. The V segment lost 3 bases and the J segment 6 bases; nucleotides outside the gene matches: 6. The DNA of the CDR3 is TGTGCCAGCAGTTATTCCCTGGGACAGGGGGATGAAAAACTGTTTTTT. The encoded protein is CASSYSLGQGDEKLFF.

V usage is TRBV5-1 and J usage is TRBJ2-3; D not certain. CDR1 and CDR2 from the germline V gene are SGHRS and YFSETQ. The V end lost 0 bases, the J end lost 5 bases, and 4 bases lay between the germline ends. The CDR3 sequence is 12 residues long. The CDR3 bases are TGCGCCAGCAGCTTGGGCAGAGATACGCAGTATTTT. It specifies CASSLGRDTQYF.